The rows below give T cell receptor beta chains drawn from one sample of a study of T cell repertoires in cytomegalovirus infection. One entry per CDR3 protein, called by TCRdb with MiXCR from the reads. The sample has roughly 140,000 distinct CDR3 sequences; about a quarter are singletons. Sequences were obtained from PBMCs. Receptors were obtained from a human donor in good health (CMV status not recorded). Some clones in this sample may be carry-over from other donors' samples. Each CDR3 is given with its conserved first and last residue. Fields, in order: CDR3 DNA, CDR3 protein, J gene, clone size, D gene, V gene. D genes are given only for firm matches. A row's size may be missing; if present it is once, few, many or a size class.

CDR3nt: TGTGCCAGCAGCGCCGGGAGCTCCTATAATTCACCCCTCCACTTT; CDR3aa: CASSAGSSYNSPLHF; j_gene: TRBJ1-6; abundance: few; d_gene: -; v_gene: TRBV5-6
CDR3nt: TGTGCTAGTGGTTTGACGGGTAACACTGAAGCTTTCTTT; CDR3aa: CASGLTGNTEAFF; j_gene: TRBJ1-1; abundance: -; d_gene: -; v_gene: TRBV12-5
CDR3nt: TGTGCCAGCAGTTACTCTACAGGGGTGAATTCACCCCTCCACTTT; CDR3aa: CASSYSTGVNSPLHF; j_gene: TRBJ1-6; abundance: -; d_gene: TRBD1; v_gene: TRBV6-5
CDR3nt: TGTGCCAGCAGCGGAGCCGGAACCGACTACGAGCAGTACTTC; CDR3aa: CASSGAGTDYEQYF; j_gene: TRBJ2-7; abundance: -; d_gene: -; v_gene: TRBV9
CDR3nt: TGTGCCAGCAGTTTTGAATTAACAGGGATGGATCAGCCCCAGCATTTT; CDR3aa: CASSFELTGMDQPQHF; j_gene: TRBJ1-5; abundance: few; d_gene: -; v_gene: TRBV28
CDR3nt: TGTGCCAGCAATGACGTAGGGGGGAACACTGAAGCTTTCTTT; CDR3aa: CASNDVGGNTEAFF; j_gene: TRBJ1-1; abundance: many; d_gene: -; v_gene: TRBV6-5
CDR3nt: TGTGCCAGCAGTTTTAGGGCGTTAGGAGCTTTCTTT; CDR3aa: CASSFRALGAFF; j_gene: TRBJ1-1; abundance: -; d_gene: -; v_gene: TRBV28
CDR3nt: TGTGCCAGCAGCGCCACAGGCTACGAGCAGTACTTC; CDR3aa: CASSATGYEQYF; j_gene: TRBJ2-7; abundance: many; d_gene: -; v_gene: TRBV7-9
CDR3nt: TGTGCCAGCCACGGCGCAGGGACCCTTCGGGAGCAGTACTTC; CDR3aa: CASHGAGTLREQYF; j_gene: TRBJ2-7; abundance: -; d_gene: -; v_gene: TRBV28
CDR3nt: TGCAGTGGACAGGGGGAAATCGAGCAGTACTTC; CDR3aa: CSGQGEIEQYF; j_gene: TRBJ2-7; abundance: few; d_gene: TRBD1; v_gene: TRBV20-1
CDR3nt: TGTGCCAGCAGTCCGACTAGCGGGAGCGGGGAGCAGTACTTC; CDR3aa: CASSPTSGSGEQYF; j_gene: TRBJ2-7; abundance: -; d_gene: TRBD2; v_gene: TRBV27
CDR3nt: TGCGCCAGCAGCCAAGACCTTACAATCTCGGGGGAGACCCAGTACTTC; CDR3aa: CASSQDLTISGETQYF; j_gene: TRBJ2-5; abundance: -; d_gene: -; v_gene: TRBV4-1
CDR3nt: TGTGCCAGCAGTCTCGGGACAGGTTTATATAGCAATCAGCCCCAGCATTTT; CDR3aa: CASSLGTGLYSNQPQHF; j_gene: TRBJ1-5; abundance: -; d_gene: TRBD1; v_gene: TRBV28